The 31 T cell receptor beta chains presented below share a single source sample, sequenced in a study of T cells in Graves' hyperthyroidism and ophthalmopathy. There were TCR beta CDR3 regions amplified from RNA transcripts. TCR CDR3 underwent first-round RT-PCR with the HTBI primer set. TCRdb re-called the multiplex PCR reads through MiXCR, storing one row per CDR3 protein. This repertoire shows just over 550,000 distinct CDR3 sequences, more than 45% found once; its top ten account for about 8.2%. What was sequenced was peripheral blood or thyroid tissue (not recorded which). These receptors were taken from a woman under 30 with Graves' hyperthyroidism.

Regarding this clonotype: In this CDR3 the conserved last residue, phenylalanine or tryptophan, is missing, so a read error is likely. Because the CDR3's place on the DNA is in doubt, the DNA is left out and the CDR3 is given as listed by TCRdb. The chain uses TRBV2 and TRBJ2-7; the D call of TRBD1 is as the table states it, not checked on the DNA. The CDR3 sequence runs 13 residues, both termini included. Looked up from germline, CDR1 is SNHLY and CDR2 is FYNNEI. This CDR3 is CASSESLTTGELL.

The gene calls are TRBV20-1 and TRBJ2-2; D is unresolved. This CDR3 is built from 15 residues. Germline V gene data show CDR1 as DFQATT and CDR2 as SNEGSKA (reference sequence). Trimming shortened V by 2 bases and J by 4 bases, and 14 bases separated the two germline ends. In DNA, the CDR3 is TGCAGTGCTAGAAGGACCCAGCAACGCACCGGGGAGCTGTTTTTT. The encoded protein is CSARRTQQRTGELFF.

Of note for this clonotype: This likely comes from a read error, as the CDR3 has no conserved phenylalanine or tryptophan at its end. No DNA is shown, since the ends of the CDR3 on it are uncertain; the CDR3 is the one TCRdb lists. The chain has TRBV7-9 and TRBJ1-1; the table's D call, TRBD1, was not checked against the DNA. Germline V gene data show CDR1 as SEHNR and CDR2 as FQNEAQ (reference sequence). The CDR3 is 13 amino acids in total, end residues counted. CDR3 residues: CASSYTGTGGTRR.

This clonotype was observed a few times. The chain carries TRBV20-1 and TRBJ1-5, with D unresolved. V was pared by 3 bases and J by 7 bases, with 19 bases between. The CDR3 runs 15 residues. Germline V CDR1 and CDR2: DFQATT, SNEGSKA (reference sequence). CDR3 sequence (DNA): TGCAGTGCTAGCCAGACTTTGGCGGTCGGACAGCCCCAGCATTTT. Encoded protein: CSASQTLAVGQPQHF.

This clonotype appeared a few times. In DNA, the CDR3 is TGTGCCAGCAGTGAGAGGCAGTACTTC. The encoded protein is CASSERQYF. The chain links TRBV2 to TRBJ2-7; D gene uncertain. CDR3 length: 9 amino acids. V lost 3 bases and J 9 bases, leaving 3 bases between the germline ends. Germline V gives CDR1 SNHLY, CDR2 FYNNEI.

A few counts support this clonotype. In DNA form, the CDR3 reads TGTGCCAGCAGCTTATACGAGGGGGCTAACTATGGCTACACCTTC. Translation gives CASSLYEGANYGYTF. The gene calls are TRBV7-9 and TRBJ1-2; maybe TRBD1 (6 bases). Germline V gives CDR1 SEHNR, CDR2 FQNEAQ (reference sequence). Trimming removed 2 bases at V and 0 bases at J, with 10 bases between. The CDR3 extends over 15 amino acids.

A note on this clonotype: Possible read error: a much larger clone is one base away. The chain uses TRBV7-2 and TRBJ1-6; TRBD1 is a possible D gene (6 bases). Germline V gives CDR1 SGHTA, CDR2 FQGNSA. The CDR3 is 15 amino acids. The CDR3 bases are TGTGCCAGCGGCTTAGCAGTAGCAGGGGATTCACCCCTCCACTTT. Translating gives CASGLAVAGDSPLHF.

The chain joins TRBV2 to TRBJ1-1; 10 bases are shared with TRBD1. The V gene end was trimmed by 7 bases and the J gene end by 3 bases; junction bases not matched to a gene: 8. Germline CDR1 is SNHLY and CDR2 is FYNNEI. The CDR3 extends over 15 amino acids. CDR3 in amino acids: CASKDRGHGYTEAFF. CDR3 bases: TGTGCCAGCAAAGACAGGGGGCATGGCTACACTGAAGCTTTCTTT.

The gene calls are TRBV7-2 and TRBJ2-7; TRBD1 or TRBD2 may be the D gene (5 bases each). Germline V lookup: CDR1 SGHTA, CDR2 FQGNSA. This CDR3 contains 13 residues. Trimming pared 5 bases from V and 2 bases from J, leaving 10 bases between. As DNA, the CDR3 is TGTGCCAGCAGCATCGGGACCACCTACGAGCAGTACTTC. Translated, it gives CASSIGTTYEQYF.

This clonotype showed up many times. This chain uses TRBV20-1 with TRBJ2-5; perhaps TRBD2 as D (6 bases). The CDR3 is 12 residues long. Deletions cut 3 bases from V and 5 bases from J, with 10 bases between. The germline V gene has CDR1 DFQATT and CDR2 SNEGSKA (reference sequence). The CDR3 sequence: CSASLGRETQYF. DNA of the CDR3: TGCAGTGCTAGTCTAGGGAGGGAGACCCAGTACTTC.

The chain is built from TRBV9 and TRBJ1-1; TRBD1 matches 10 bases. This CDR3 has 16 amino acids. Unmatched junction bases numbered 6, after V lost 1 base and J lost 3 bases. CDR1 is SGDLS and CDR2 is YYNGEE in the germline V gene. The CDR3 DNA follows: TGTGCCAGCAGCGTATTTTCTGGGACAGGGGACACTGAAGCTTTCTTT. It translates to CASSVFSGTGDTEAFF. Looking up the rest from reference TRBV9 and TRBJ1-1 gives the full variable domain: DSGVTQTPKHLITATGQRVTLRCSPRSGDLSVYWYQQSLDQGLQFLIQYYNGEERAKGNILERFSAQQFPDLHSELNLSSLELGDSALYFCASSVFSGTGDTEAFFGQGTRLTVV.

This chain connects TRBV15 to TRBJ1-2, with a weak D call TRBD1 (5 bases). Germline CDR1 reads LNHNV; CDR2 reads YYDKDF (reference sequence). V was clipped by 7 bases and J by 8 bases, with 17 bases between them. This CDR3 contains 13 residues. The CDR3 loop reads CATKLGGRDGYTF. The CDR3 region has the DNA TGTGCCACCAAGCTCGGTGGGAGGGACGGCTACACCTTC.

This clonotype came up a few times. The CDR3 reads CSASPLDRGRDTEAFF. CDR3 DNA: TGCAGTGCTAGCCCTTTAGACAGGGGGCGAGACACTGAAGCTTTCTTT. The rearrangement joins TRBV20-1 to TRBJ1-1, with 10 nucleotides matching TRBD1. After removal of 3 bases from V and 3 bases from J, the junction contained 10 bases not matched to a gene. The CDR3 consists of 16 residues. CDR1 is DFQATT and CDR2 is SNEGSKA in the germline V gene (reference sequence).

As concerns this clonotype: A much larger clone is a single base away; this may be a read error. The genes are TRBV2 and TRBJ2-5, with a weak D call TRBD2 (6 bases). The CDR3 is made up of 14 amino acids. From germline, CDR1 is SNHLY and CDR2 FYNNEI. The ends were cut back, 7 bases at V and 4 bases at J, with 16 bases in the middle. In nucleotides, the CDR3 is TGTGCCAGCACCGGCCGACTAGGGACAGAGACCCAGTACTTC. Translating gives CASTGRLGTETQYF.

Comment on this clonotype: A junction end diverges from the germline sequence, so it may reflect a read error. The CDR3 DNA reads TGTGCCAGCAGGAATACGGGGGGATCTCCCTACGACCAGTACTTC. Residues: CASRNTGGSPYDQYF. The chain joins TRBV10-3 to TRBJ2-7, with 7 nucleotides matching TRBD2. Germline V CDR1 and CDR2: ENHRY, SYGVKD. CDR3 length: 15 amino acids.

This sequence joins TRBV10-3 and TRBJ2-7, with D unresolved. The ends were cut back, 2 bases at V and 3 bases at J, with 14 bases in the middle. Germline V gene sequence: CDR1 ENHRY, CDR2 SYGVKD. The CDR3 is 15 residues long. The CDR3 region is CAISETRRVGYEQYF. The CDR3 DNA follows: TGTGCCATCAGTGAGACCCGCCGGGTGGGCTACGAGCAGTACTTC.

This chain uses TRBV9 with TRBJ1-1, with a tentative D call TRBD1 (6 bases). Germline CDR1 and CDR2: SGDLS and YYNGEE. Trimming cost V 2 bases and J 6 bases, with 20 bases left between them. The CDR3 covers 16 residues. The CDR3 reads CASSVHHDRPNPEAFF. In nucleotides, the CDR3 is TGTGCCAGCAGCGTGCACCATGACAGGCCCAACCCTGAAGCTTTCTTT. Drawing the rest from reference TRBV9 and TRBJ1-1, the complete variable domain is DSGVTQTPKHLITATGQRVTLRCSPRSGDLSVYWYQQSLDQGLQFLIQYYNGEERAKGNILERFSAQQFPDLHSELNLSSLELGDSALYFCASSVHHDRPNPEAFFGQGTRLTVV.

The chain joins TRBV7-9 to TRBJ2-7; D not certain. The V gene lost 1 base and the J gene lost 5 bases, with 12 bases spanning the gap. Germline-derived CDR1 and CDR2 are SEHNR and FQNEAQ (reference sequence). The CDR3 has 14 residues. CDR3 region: CASSLVSSADEQYF. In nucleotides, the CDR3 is TGTGCCAGCAGCTTAGTGTCATCTGCCGACGAGCAGTACTTC.

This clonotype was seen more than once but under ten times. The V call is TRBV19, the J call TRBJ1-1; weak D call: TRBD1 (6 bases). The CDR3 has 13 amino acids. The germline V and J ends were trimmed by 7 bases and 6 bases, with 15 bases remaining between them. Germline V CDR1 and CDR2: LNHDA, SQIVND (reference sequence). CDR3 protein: CASKLGRGAEAFF. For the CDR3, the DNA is TGTGCCAGTAAGTTAGGCAGGGGAGCTGAAGCTTTCTTT.

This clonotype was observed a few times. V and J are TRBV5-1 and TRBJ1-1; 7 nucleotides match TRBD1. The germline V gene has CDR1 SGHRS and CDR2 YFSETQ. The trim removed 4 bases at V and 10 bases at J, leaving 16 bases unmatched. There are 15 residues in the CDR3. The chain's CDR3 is CASSQGQVNFGRAFF. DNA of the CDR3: TGCGCCAGCAGCCAAGGACAGGTCAACTTTGGTCGAGCTTTCTTT.

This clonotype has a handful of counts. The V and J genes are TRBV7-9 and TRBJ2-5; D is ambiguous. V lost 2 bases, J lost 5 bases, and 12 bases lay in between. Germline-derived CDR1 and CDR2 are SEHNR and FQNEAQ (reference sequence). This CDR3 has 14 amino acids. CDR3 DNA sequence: TGTGCCAGCAGCTTATTCTCACGTAGGGAGACCCAGTACTTC. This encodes CASSLFSRRETQYF.

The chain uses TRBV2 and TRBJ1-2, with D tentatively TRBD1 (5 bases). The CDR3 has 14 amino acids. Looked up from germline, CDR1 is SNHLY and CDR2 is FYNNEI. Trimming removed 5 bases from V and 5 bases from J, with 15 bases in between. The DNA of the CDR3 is TGTGCCAGCAGTCATCGGGACTTGTCGTATGGCTACACCTTC. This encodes CASSHRDLSYGYTF.

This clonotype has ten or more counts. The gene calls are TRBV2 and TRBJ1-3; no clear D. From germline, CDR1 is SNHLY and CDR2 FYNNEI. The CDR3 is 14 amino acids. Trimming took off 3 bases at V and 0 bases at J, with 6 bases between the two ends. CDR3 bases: TGTGCCAGCAGTGACGGCAGCTCTGGAAACACCATATATTTT. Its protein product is CASSDGSSGNTIYF.

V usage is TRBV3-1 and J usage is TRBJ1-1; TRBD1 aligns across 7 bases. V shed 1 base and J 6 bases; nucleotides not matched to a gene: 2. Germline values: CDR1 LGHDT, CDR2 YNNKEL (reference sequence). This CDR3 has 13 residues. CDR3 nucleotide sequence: TGTGCCAGCAGCCAAGCTACAGGGGCTGAAGCTTTCTTT. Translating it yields CASSQATGAEAFF.

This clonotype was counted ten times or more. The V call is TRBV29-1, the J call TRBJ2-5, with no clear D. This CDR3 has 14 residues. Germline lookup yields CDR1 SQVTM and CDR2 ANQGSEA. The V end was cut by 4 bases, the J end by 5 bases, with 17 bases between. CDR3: CSVVSAAGAETQYF. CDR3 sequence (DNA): TGCAGCGTTGTGTCAGCAGCTGGTGCGGAGACCCAGTACTTC.

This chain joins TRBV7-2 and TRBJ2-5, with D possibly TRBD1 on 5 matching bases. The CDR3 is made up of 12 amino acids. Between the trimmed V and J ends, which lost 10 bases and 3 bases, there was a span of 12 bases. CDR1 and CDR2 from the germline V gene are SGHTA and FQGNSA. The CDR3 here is CATAQGEETQYF. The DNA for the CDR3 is TGTGCCACCGCCCAGGGTGAAGAGACCCAGTACTTC.

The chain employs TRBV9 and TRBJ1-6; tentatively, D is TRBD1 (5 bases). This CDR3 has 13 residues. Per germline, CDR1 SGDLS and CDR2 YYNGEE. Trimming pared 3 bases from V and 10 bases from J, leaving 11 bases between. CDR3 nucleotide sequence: TGTGCCAGCAGCGCCCAGGACAACTCACCCCTCCACTTT. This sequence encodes CASSAQDNSPLHF.

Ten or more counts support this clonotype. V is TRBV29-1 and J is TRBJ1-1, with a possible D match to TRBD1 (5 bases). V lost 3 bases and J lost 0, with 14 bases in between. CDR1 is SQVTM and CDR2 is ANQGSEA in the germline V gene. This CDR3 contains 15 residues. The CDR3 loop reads CSVEGEGDMNTEAFF. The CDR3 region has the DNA TGCAGCGTTGAGGGTGAAGGGGATATGAACACTGAAGCTTTCTTT.

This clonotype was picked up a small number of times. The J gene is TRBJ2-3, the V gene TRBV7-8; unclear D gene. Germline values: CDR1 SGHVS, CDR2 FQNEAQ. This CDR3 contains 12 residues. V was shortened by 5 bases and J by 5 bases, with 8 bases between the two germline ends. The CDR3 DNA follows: TGTGCCAGCAGCCAAATAAGAGATACGCAGTATTTT. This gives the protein CASSQIRDTQYF.

In DNA, the CDR3 is TGTGCCAGCAGCATTCGGGAAGCCTGGCCCCAGCATTTT. As protein: CASSIREAWPQHF. V gene TRBV7-9 combines with J gene TRBJ1-5; D is unresolved. V was pared by 5 bases and J by 9 bases, with 14 bases between. CDR1 and CDR2 from the germline V gene are SEHNR and FQNEAQ (reference sequence). CDR3 length: 13 residues.

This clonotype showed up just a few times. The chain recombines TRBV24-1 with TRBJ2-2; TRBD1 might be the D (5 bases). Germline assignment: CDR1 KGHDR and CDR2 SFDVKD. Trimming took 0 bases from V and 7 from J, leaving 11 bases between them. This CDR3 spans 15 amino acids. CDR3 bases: TGTGCCACCAGTGATTTGGCAGGGTTTGGCGGGGAGCTGTTTTTT. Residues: CATSDLAGFGGELFF.